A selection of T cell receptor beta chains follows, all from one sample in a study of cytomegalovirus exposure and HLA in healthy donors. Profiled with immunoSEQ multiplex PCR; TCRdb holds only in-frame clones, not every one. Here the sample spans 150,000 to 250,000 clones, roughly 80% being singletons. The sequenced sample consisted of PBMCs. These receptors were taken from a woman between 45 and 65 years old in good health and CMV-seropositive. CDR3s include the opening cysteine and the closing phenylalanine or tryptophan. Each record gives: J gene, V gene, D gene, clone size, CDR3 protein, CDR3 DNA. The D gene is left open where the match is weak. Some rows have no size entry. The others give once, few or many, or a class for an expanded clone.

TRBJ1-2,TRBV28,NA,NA,CASSFDSYGYTF,TGTGCCAGCAGTTTCGACAGCTATGGCTACACCTTC
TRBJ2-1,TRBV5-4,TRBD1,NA,CASSFTGDSYNEQFF,TGTGCCAGCAGCTTTACAGGGGATTCCTACAATGAGCAGTTCTTC
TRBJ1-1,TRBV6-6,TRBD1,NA,CASSYPTGGEQAFF,TGTGCCAGCAGTTACCCAACAGGGGGGGAACAAGCTTTCTTT
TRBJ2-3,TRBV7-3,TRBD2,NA,CASRAGPSTDTQYF,TGTGCCAGCAGAGCGGGACCAAGCACAGATACGCAGTATTTT
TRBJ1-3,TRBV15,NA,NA,CATSPDRFSGNTIYF,TGTGCCACCAGCCCTGACAGGTTCTCTGGAAACACCATATATTTT
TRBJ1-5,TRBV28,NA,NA,CASSIPNQPQHF,TGTGCCAGCAGTATCCCTAATCAGCCCCAGCATTTT
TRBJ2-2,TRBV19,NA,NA,CASSIDPRENTGELFF,TGTGCCAGTAGTATAGATCCCCGAGAGAACACCGGGGAGCTGTTTTTT
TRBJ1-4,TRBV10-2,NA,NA,CASRGALREKLFF,TGCGCCAGCCGCGGGGCCCTCAGAGAAAAACTGTTTTTT
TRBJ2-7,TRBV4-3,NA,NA,CASSPGKGSYEQYF,TGCGCCAGCAGCCCCGGGAAGGGCTCCTACGAGCAGTACTTC
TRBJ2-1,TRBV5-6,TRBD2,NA,CASSFLGGAGDEQFF,TGTGCCAGCAGCTTTCTCGGGGGGGCCGGGGATGAGCAGTTCTTC
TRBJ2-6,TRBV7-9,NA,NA,CASSFSSGANVLTF,TGTGCCAGCAGCTTCTCCTCTGGGGCCAACGTCCTGACTTTC
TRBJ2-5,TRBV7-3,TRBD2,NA,CASSSSAGGMETQYF,TGTGCCAGCAGCTCCTCAGCGGGAGGGATGGAGACCCAGTACTTC
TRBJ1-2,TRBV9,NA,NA,CASQQGPTNYGYTF,TGTGCCAGTCAACAGGGCCCTACTAACTATGGCTACACCTTC
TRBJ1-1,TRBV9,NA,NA,CASSAGGNTEAFF,TGTGCCAGCAGCGCGGGGGGGAACACTGAAGCTTTCTTT
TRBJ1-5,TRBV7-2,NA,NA,CASSLAGGNQPQHF,TGTGCCAGCAGCTTAGCCGGGGGCAATCAGCCCCAGCATTTT
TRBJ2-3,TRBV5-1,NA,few,CASSLAAGASTDTQYF,TGCGCCAGCAGCTTGGCTGCGGGTGCTAGCACAGATACGCAGTATTTT
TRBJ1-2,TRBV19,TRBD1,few,CASGRGQTSYGYTF,TGTGCCAGTGGAAGGGGACAGACTTCCTATGGCTACACCTTC
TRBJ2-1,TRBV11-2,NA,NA,CASSPGTGIRNNEQFF,TGTGCCAGCAGCCCTGGCACCGGGATACGGAACAATGAGCAGTTCTTC
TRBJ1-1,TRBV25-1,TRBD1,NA,CASSDSDRGLFF,TGTGCCAGCAGTGATTCGGACAGGGGATTGTTCTTT
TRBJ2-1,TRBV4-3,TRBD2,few,CASSQVAGGPYNEQFF,TGCGCCAGCAGCCAAGTAGCGGGGGGACCCTACAATGAGCAGTTCTTC
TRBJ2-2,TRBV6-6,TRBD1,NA,CASNPGQGWNGELFF,TGTGCCAGCAATCCGGGACAGGGATGGAACGGGGAGCTGTTTTTT
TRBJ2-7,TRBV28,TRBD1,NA,CASSSSWTGSYEQYF,TGTGCCAGCAGTTCCTCCTGGACAGGGTCCTACGAGCAGTACTTC
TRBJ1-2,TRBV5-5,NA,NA,CASSLAGGAGYGYTF,TGTGCCAGCAGCTTGGCCGGAGGGGCTGGGTATGGCTACACCTTC
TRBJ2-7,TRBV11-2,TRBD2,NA,CASSPPGTSGVYEQYF,TGTGCCAGCAGCCCCCCCGGGACTAGCGGCGTCTACGAGCAGTACTTC
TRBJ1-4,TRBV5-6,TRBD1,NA,CASSLGTGTGEEKLFF,TGTGCCAGCAGCTTGGGAACGGGGACAGGGGAGGAAAAACTGTTTTTT
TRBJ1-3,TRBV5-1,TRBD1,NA,CASSPTGGANTIYF,TGCGCCAGCAGCCCGACAGGGGGCGCAAACACCATATATTTT
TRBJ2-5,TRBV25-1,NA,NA,CASSPTGGGRETQYF,TGTGCCAGCAGCCCAACAGGGGGGGGGAGGGAGACCCAGTACTTC
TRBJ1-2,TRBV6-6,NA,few,CASSDSDRYGYTF,TGTGCCAGCAGTGACTCGGACAGATATGGCTACACCTTC
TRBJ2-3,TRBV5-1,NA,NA,CASSPSPVKDTQYF,TGCGCCAGCAGCCCAAGCCCGGTTAAAGATACGCAGTATTTT
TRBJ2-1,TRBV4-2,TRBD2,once,CASSQERLAGTEQFF,TGTGCCAGCAGCCAAGAGAGGCTAGCGGGTACTGAGCAGTTCTTC
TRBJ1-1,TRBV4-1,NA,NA,CASSHFLRKEAEAFF,TGCGCCAGCAGCCATTTCTTGAGAAAGGAGGCTGAAGCTTTCTTT
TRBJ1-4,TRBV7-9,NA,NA,CASTPGVSEKLFF,TGTGCCAGCACCCCGGGGGTTTCCGAAAAACTGTTTTTT
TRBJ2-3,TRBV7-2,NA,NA,CASSYGLRTDTQYF,TGTGCCAGCAGCTACGGACTTCGCACAGATACGCAGTATTTT
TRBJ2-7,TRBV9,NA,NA,CASSVTPGSGSYEQYF,TGTGCCAGCAGCGTAACCCCCGGCAGCGGTTCCTACGAGCAGTACTTC
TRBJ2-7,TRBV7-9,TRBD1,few,CSSSRVGQGGYEQYF,TGTTCCAGCAGTCGTGTGGGACAGGGTGGCTACGAGCAGTACTTC
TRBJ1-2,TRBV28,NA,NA,CASRDGALNYGYTF,TGTGCCAGCAGAGATGGGGCCCTTAACTATGGCTACACCTTC
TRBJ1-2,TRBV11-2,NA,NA,CASSSRTPGYTF,TGTGCCAGCAGCTCACGGACACCTGGCTACACCTTC
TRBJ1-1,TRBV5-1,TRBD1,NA,CASSFRGVNTEAFF,TGCGCCAGCAGCTTCAGGGGGGTGAACACTGAAGCTTTCTTT
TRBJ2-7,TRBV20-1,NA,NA,CSARALHEQYF,TGCAGTGCTAGAGCCCTACACGAGCAGTACTTC
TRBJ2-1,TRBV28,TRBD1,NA,CASRGDRKYNEQFF,TGTGCCAGCAGGGGGGACAGGAAATACAATGAGCAGTTCTTC
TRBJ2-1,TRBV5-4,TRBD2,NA,CASSLFTSGRYNEQFF,TGTGCCAGCAGCTTGTTTACTAGCGGGCGGTACAATGAGCAGTTCTTC
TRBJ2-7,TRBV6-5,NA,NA,CASKKTREGQQYF,TGTGCCAGCAAGAAAACACGAGAGGGCCAACAGTACTTC
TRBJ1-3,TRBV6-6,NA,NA,CASTEGNTIYF,TGTGCCAGCACCGAGGGAAACACCATATATTTT
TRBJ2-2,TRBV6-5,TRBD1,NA,CASSSTGAVGELFF,TGTGCCAGCAGTTCGACAGGGGCCGTCGGGGAGCTGTTTTTT
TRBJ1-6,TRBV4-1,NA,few,CASSQEVAGRTSSYNSPLHF,TGCGCCAGCAGCCAAGAGGTGGCAGGGCGAACAAGCTCCTATAATTCACCCCTCCACTTT
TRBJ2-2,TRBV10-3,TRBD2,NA,CAISEGLAGSTGELFF,TGTGCCATCAGTGAGGGCCTAGCGGGATCCACCGGGGAGCTGTTTTTT
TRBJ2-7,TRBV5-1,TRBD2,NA,CASSQGLAGGYYEQYF,TGCGCCAGCAGCCAGGGACTAGCGGGAGGTTATTACGAGCAGTACTTC
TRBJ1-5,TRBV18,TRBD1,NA,CASSPGTEQPQHF,TGTGCCAGCTCACCGGGGACAGAGCAGCCCCAGCATTTT
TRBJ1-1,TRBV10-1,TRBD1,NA,CASSEGWTGEAFF,TGCGCCAGCAGTGAGGGCTGGACAGGTGAAGCTTTCTTT
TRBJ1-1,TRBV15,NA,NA,CATSRDNRINTEAFF,TGTGCCACCAGCAGAGATAACAGGATTAACACTGAAGCTTTCTTT
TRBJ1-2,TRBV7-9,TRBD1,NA,CSSSLRGTGGLNDYGYTF,TGTTCCAGCAGCTTACGGGGGACAGGGGGCCTTAATGACTATGGCTACACCTTC